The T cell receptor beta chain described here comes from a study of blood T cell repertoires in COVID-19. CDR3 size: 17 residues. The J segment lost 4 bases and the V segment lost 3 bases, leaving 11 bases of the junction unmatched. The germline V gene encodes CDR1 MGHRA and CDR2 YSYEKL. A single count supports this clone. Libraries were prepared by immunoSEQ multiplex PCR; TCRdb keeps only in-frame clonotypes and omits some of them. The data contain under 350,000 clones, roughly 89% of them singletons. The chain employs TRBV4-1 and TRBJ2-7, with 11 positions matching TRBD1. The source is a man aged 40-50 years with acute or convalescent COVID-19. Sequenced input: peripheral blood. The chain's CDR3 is CASSHKAGQGARYEQYF. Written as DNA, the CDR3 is TGCGCCAGCAGCCATAAGGCCGGACAGGGGGCCAGGTACGAGCAGTACTTC.